This T cell receptor (beta chain) was captured by sequencing in a study of identical twins. Study conclusions and caveats: Fewer insertions were carried by abundant cord blood beta clonotypes, but none was seen in memory repertoires. Zero-insertion analyses were open to partial confounding by invariant MAIT and iNKT cells.

The donors were all healthy and Caucasian. TCRdb redid the calling of the 5' RACE reads with MiXCR, one entry per CDR3 protein. This sample has roughly 630,000 distinct CDR3 sequences; about 7% occur once, and the top ten carry around 1.6%. V lost 6 bases and J 1 base, leaving 16 bases between the germline ends. The length of the CDR3 is 14 residues. Germline V gene sequence: CDR1 DFQATT, CDR2 SNEGSKA (reference sequence). Regarding this clonotype: Its antigen is unknown.

These same data were also listed under a study on yellow fever vaccine responses in identical twins.

The chain recombines TRBV20-1 with TRBJ2-7, with D perhaps TRBD1 or TRBD2 (5 bases each). Specimen: PBMCs. The sequence was obtained from a woman younger than 30 in good health. The CDR3 protein is CSAKGRERSYEQYF. In DNA form, the CDR3 reads TGCAGTGCCAAAGGCAGGGAGAGGTCCTACGAGCAGTACTTC.